This T cell receptor beta chain was captured by sequencing in a study of read filtering for tumor transcriptome and immune sequencing. V was clipped by 7 bases and J by 2 bases; unmatched bases: 6. This CDR3 region has 14 residues. Germline V CDR1 and CDR2: MDHEN, SYDVKM. From approximately 430 ng of RNA, a library with molecular barcoded alpha/delta and beta/gamma adaptors was made. TCRdb fed the reads into MiXCR, producing one record per CDR3 protein. The data show some 41,000 distinct CDR3 sequences, 13% seen once. This clonotype appeared many times. V is TRBV28 and J is TRBJ2-7, with 9 bases that match TRBD2. The specimen was a population of CD138-negative cells sorted from bone marrow. This clonotype originated in a donor older than 35 with multiple myeloma. CDR3 region: CASTIAGVAYEQYF. In nucleotides, the CDR3 is TGTGCCAGCACCATAGCGGGAGTGGCCTACGAGCAGTACTTC.